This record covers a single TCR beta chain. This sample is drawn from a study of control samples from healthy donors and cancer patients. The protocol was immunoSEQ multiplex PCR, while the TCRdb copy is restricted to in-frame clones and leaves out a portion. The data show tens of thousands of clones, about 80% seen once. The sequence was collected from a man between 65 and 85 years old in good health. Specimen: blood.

CDR3 sequence reads: CASSPDRGLSTEAFF. In DNA, the CDR3 is TGCGCCAGCAGTCCCGACAGGGGTTTGAGCACTGAAGCTTTCTTT. The gene calls are TRBV23-1 and TRBJ1-1; 8 bases are a match to TRBD1. TRBV23-1 falls under the ORF class, with uncertain function. Trimming removed 4 bases from V and 4 bases from J; junction bases left unmatched: 8. This CDR3 contains 15 residues.